The clone carrying this T cell receptor beta chain has a handful of counts. Its antigen remains unidentified. The data were produced by immunoSEQ multiplex PCR, yet TCRdb's version contains in-frame clones alone and is incomplete. Of about 260,000 clones in the sample, 87% were seen once. The source of the sample is a study of Ad26.COV2.S vaccination and SARS-CoV-2 variants. Study-level results: Post-vaccination breadth of spike-specific CD8+ and CD4+ T cell responses was reportedly substantial. Total responses of T cells may have been underestimated by the analyses of TCR breadth and depth. Recipients of either vaccine or placebo displayed similar breadth of non-spike TCRs.

Trimming left V 1 base short and J 10 bases short, with 12 bases between. CDR3 length: 14 amino acids. Germline V gives CDR1 SGDLS, CDR2 YYNGEE. Noted treatment: around 19 received Ad26.COV2.S at low or high dose, single or two shots; several received placebo; per-sample allocation not given. Day 63 after the first vaccine or placebo injection was the time point for sampling. Ad26.COV2.S expressed prefusion-stabilized spike from the original Wuhan strain. The source of this sequence is a person aged 18-65 years who received the Ad26.COV2.S COVID-19 vaccine or a placebo. The V and J genes are TRBV9 and TRBJ1-6; D not resolved. The material sequenced was peripheral blood, taken in a trial of Ad26.COV2.S vaccine versus placebo. CDR3 in DNA: TGTGCCAGCAGCGTAAGCCAGAGGGAGTCACCCCTCCACTTT. Its protein is CASSVSQRESPLHF.